Shown below are 15 T cell receptor beta chains from a single sample sequenced in a study of T cells after yellow fever vaccination. Each CDR3 protein gets one entry after TCRdb re-called the 5' RACE reads with MiXCR. The table includes 500,000 to 650,000 distinct CDR3 sequences, roughly 14% detected once. The input for sequencing was PBMCs, taken on the day of the yellow fever booster vaccination. The source is a man aged 30-40 years who received the YFV17D yellow fever vaccine.

CDR3 sequence reads: CSARLAGGLHNEQFF. Here the CDR3 DNA reads TGCAGTGCTAGGCTAGCGGGAGGATTACACAATGAGCAGTTCTTC. The genes are TRBV20-1 and TRBJ2-1; TRBD2 aligns across 11 bases. The CDR3 is 15 amino acids. CDR1 and CDR2 from the germline V gene are DFQATT and SNEGSKA (reference sequence). Unmatched junction bases numbered 6, after V lost 3 bases and J lost 5 bases.

This clonotype appeared a few times. The chain links TRBV7-2 to TRBJ2-3; 7 nucleotides agree with TRBD1. V lost 5 bases, J lost 1 base, and 6 bases stayed unmatched. Germline V lookup: CDR1 SGHTA, CDR2 FQGNSA. This CDR3 is 15 amino acids long. In nucleotides, the CDR3 is TGTGCCAGCAGCAAAGGGGGCGCGGGCACAGATACGCAGTATTTT. It yields the protein CASSKGGAGTDTQYF. The full variable domain, with the rest looked up from reference TRBV7-2 and TRBJ2-3, is GAGVSQSPSNKVTEKGKDVELRCDPISGHTALYWYRQSLGQGLEFLIYFQGNSAPDKSGLPSDRFSAERTGGSVSTLTIQRTQQEDSAVYLCASSKGGAGTDTQYFGPGTRLTVL.

About this clonotype: The junction differs from germline at one of its ends, possibly a read error. V usage is TRBV7-3 and J usage is TRBJ2-1, with TRBD2 matching over 10 bases. The CDR3 has 16 residues. CDR1 is SGHTA and CDR2 is FQGTGA in the germline V gene. The CDR3 DNA reads as TGTGCCAGCAGCCTAACGAAACGGACTAGCGGAAATGAGCAGTTCTTC. Residues: CASSLTKRTSGNEQFF. The full variable domain, completed using reference TRBV7-3 and TRBJ2-1, is GAGVSQTPSNKVTEKGKYVELRCDPISGHTALYWYRQSLGQGPEFLIYFQGTGAADDSGLPNDRFFAVRPEGSVSTLKIQRTERGDSAVYLCASSLTKRTSGNEQFFGPGTRLTVL.

This clonotype has a handful of counts. The genes are TRBV12-3 or TRBV12-4 and TRBJ1-4; 7 bases fit TRBD1. The CDR3 is made up of 16 amino acids. V lost 5 bases, J lost 2 bases, and 8 bases stayed unmatched. DNA of the CDR3: TGTGCCAGCAGTGGGAGACAGGGTTCGACTAATGAAAAACTGTTTTTT. It codes for CASSGRQGSTNEKLFF.

This sequence joins TRBV29-1 and TRBJ2-1, with TRBD1 matching 7 bases. Germline CDR1 is SQVTM and CDR2 is ANQGSEA. The CDR3 is 13 amino acids. With V trimmed by 7 bases and J by 4 bases, 7 bases remained unmatched. Here the CDR3 reads CSGQGLGYNEQFF. CDR3 DNA: TGCAGCGGACAGGGTCTAGGATACAATGAGCAGTTCTTC.

This clonotype has ten or more counts. J is TRBJ2-2 and V is TRBV7-6, with 7 bases that match TRBD2. The ends lost 4 bases at V and 2 bases at J; junction bases unmatched: 10. CDR3 length: 17 amino acids. Looked up from germline, CDR1 is SGHVS and CDR2 is FNYEAQ. CDR3 loop: CASSSPPGTKNTGELFF. The CDR3 DNA reads TGTGCCAGCAGCTCTCCTCCCGGGACTAAAAACACCGGGGAGCTGTTTTTT. The entire variable domain, with the rest obtained from reference TRBV7-6 and TRBJ2-2, is as follows: GAGVSQSPRYKVTKRGQDVALRCDPISGHVSLYWYRQALGQGPEFLTYFNYEAQQDKSGLPNDRFSAERPEGSISTLTIQRTEQRDSAMYRCASSSPPGTKNTGELFFGEGSRLTVL.

This clonotype was found a few times. The chain employs TRBV20-1 and TRBJ1-2; a possible D gene is TRBD1 (6 bases). This CDR3 is 14 amino acids long. V gave up 3 bases and J gave up 0 bases, with 11 bases separating them. Germline V gene lookup returns CDR1 DFQATT and CDR2 SNEGSKA (reference sequence). The CDR3 nucleotides are TGCAGTGCTAGCCTGACAGGAACTAACTATGGCTACACCTTC. Translating it yields CSASLTGTNYGYTF.

The CDR3 spells CAISDGDYGYTF. CDR3 DNA: TGTGCCATCAGTGACGGAGACTATGGCTACACCTTC. V usage is TRBV10-3 and J usage is TRBJ1-2, with D unclear. The V gene's germline CDR1 is ENHRY and CDR2 SYGVKD. The CDR3 loop spans 12 amino acids. V was clipped by 3 bases and J by 3 bases, with 5 bases between them.

This clonotype was seen only a few times. The V and J genes are TRBV12-3 or TRBV12-4 and TRBJ2-2; TRBD1 aligns across 11 bases. Losses at the gene ends were 3 bases for V and 6 bases for J; bases not matched to a gene: 3. The CDR3 is 15 residues long. CDR3 sequence: CASSFAGQGAGELFF. CDR3 sequence (DNA): TGTGCCAGCAGTTTTGCGGGACAGGGGGCCGGGGAGCTGTTTTTT.

This chain joins TRBV6-5 and TRBJ1-2, with D maybe TRBD1 (6 bases). V gave up 2 bases and J gave up 7 bases, with 14 bases separating them. CDR1 is MNHEY and CDR2 is SVGAGI in the germline V gene. This CDR3 region has 14 residues. The CDR3 DNA sequence: TGTGCCAGCAGTTACGGACAGCTTTCTCGTGGCTACACCTTC. Protein sequence: CASSYGQLSRGYTF.

This clonotype was seen a few times. The chain uses TRBV7-8 and TRBJ2-3, with TRBD2 identical over 11 bases. Germline V gives CDR1 SGHVS, CDR2 FQNEAQ. The CDR3 spans 16 residues. V shed 4 bases, J shed 2 bases, and the junction held 5 bases outside the gene matches. CDR3 region: CASSSRLAGTTDTQYF. The CDR3 region has the DNA TGTGCCAGCAGCTCACGACTAGCGGGAACCACAGATACGCAGTATTTT.

This clonotype appeared a few times. The chain joins TRBV4-3 to TRBJ1-3; 8 positions match TRBD1. After removal of 0 bases from V and 4 bases from J, the junction contained 5 bases not matched to a gene. The CDR3 totals 16 residues. Looked up from germline, CDR1 is LGHNA and CDR2 is YSLEER. CDR3 residues: CASSQDQGAGGNTIYF. The CDR3, as DNA: TGCGCCAGCAGCCAAGATCAGGGGGCAGGGGGAAACACCATATATTTT.

This clonotype showed up just a few times. The rearrangement links TRBV30 to TRBJ2-3, with 8 bases that match TRBD2. V was clipped by 4 bases and J by 0 bases; unmatched bases: 21. The CDR3 has 20 amino acids. Germline CDR1 and CDR2: GTSNPN and SVGIG (reference sequence). CDR3: CAWTLRGTRGGRTSTDTQYF. The CDR3 DNA reads TGTGCCTGGACGCTCCGGGGGACTAGAGGTGGGCGAACTAGCACAGATACGCAGTATTTT. Full variable domain (outside the CDR3, taken from reference TRBV30 and TRBJ2-3): SQTIHQWPATLVQPVGSPLSLECTVEGTSNPNLYWYRQAAGRGLQLLFYSVGIGQISSEVPQNLSASRPQDRQFILSSKKLLLSDSGFYLCAWTLRGTRGGRTSTDTQYFGPGTRLTVL.

The rearrangement joins TRBV10-3 to TRBJ2-3; no definite D call. With 2 bases removed from V and 0 bases from J, the gap between germline ends came to 6 bases. Germline values: CDR1 ENHRY, CDR2 SYGVKD. CDR3 length: 14 residues. CDR3 coding DNA: TGTGCCATCAGTGAGGCCGAAAGCACAGATACGCAGTATTTT. This translates into CAISEAESTDTQYF.

This clonotype has just a few counts. V usage is TRBV5-1 and J usage is TRBJ2-2, with TRBD1 matching over 8 bases. Germline lookup yields CDR1 SGHRS and CDR2 YFSETQ. The CDR3 consists of 16 residues. With V trimmed by 0 bases and J by 6 bases, 7 bases remained unmatched. The CDR3 sequence: CASSLARGLGSGELFF. The CDR3 nucleotides read TGCGCCAGCAGCTTGGCCAGGGGGCTTGGCTCCGGGGAGCTGTTTTTT.